These 32 T cell receptor beta chains were all obtained from the same sample, sequenced in a study of control samples from healthy donors and cancer patients. Produced via immunoSEQ multiplex PCR; TCRdb's table is partial and in-frame only. Of some 130,000 clones in the sample, roughly 91% were seen once. The material sequenced was PBMCs. These receptors all stem from a man aged 50 to 59 with head and neck cancer.

The chain carries TRBV30 and TRBJ2-3; 8 nucleotides line up with TRBD2. The CDR3 totals 14 residues. Germline CDR1 and CDR2: GTSNPN and SVGIG (reference sequence). Trimming took 6 bases from V and 4 from J; bases not matched to a gene: 9. The DNA of the CDR3 is TGTGCCTGCACCAGCGGGGGCAGGGCAGATACGCAGTATTTT. Translated: CACTSGGRADTQYF.

The table lists this clone with a count of one. This CDR3 reads CATSSFSGGRLETQYF. CDR3 nucleotide sequence: TGTGCCACCAGCAGTTTTAGCGGGGGGCGGTTGGAGACCCAGTACTTC. The genes are TRBV15 and TRBJ2-5; 10 bases agree with TRBD2. This CDR3 comprises 16 residues. V dropped 3 bases and J dropped 5; count of bases not matched to a gene: 9. Germline loops: CDR1 LNHNV, CDR2 YYDKDF (reference sequence).

The chain combines TRBV7-9 with TRBJ1-1; no definite D call. The germline V gene encodes CDR1 SEHNR and CDR2 FQNEAQ (reference sequence). The CDR3 consists of 13 residues. V lost 1 base and J lost 4, with 7 bases in between. The CDR3 loop is CASSLEILTEAFF. In DNA form, the CDR3 reads TGTGCCAGCAGCTTAGAGATTCTCACTGAAGCTTTCTTT.

The chain has TRBV24-1 and TRBJ2-5; possibly TRBD1 for D (5 bases). Germline V CDR1 and CDR2: KGHDR, SFDVKD. The CDR3 has 14 residues. The ends were cut back, 5 bases at V and 2 bases at J, with 11 bases in the middle. CDR3 region: CATSVGRAQETQYF. Written as DNA, the CDR3 is TGTGCCACCAGTGTAGGCAGGGCTCAAGAGACCCAGTACTTC.

This clone was seen a few times. The chain employs TRBV10-3 and TRBJ1-5; TRBD1 matches at 7 bases. V dropped 4 bases and J dropped 5; count of bases not matched to a gene: 8. This CDR3 has 15 amino acids. In germline, CDR1 is ENHRY, CDR2 SYGVKD. The CDR3: CAISGTGTPYQPQHF. CDR3 nucleotide sequence: TGTGCCATCAGTGGGACAGGTACTCCCTATCAGCCCCAGCATTTT.

This chain links TRBV5-4 with TRBJ1-2; no firm D call. The CDR3 totals 16 residues. Germline CDR1 and CDR2: SGHNT and YYREEE (reference sequence). Trimming pared 5 bases from V and 1 base from J, leaving 18 bases between. CDR3 nucleotides: TGTGCCAGCAGGACCCACGCGGGCAGTTATAACTATGGCTACACCTTC. Translating gives CASRTHAGSYNYGYTF.

The chain combines TRBV7-9 with TRBJ1-2; D uncertain. The CDR3 covers 14 residues. Germline-derived CDR1 and CDR2 are SEHNR and FQNEAQ (reference sequence). Trimming took off 2 bases at V and 6 bases at J, with 13 bases between the two ends. CDR3 in amino acids: CASSLIRREDGYTF. CDR3 DNA sequence: TGTGCCAGCAGCTTAATCCGGAGGGAAGATGGCTACACCTTC.

This clone occurred once. As DNA, the CDR3 is TGTGCCAGCAGCCAACCGGACAGGCAAGAGACCCAGTACTTC. Translation gives CASSQPDRQETQYF. The rearrangement links TRBV7-9 to TRBJ2-5; 7 bases are shared with TRBD1. V gave up 5 bases and J gave up 2 bases; unmatched junction bases: 5. From germline, CDR1 is SEHNR and CDR2 FQNEAQ (reference sequence). The length of the CDR3 is 14 residues.

This chain uses TRBV7-2 with TRBJ2-5; maybe TRBD1 (5 bases). CDR3 length: 13 residues. Germline CDR1 is SGHTA and CDR2 is FQGNSA. The V end was cut by 2 bases, the J end by 6 bases, with 10 bases between. CDR3 sequence reads: CASSLRRDQTQYF. The CDR3 DNA reads as TGTGCCAGCAGCTTACGCAGGGATCAGACCCAGTACTTC. Full variable domain (remainder filled in from reference TRBV7-2 and TRBJ2-5): GAGVSQSPSNKVTEKGKDVELRCDPISGHTALYWYRQSLGQGLEFLIYFQGNSAPDKSGLPSDRFSAERTGGSVSTLTIQRTQQEDSAVYLCASSLRRDQTQYFGPGTRLLVL.

This clone came up a few times. The chain is built from TRBV5-1 and TRBJ2-3; 9 bases are shared with TRBD2. The germline V gene has CDR1 SGHRS and CDR2 YFSETQ. This CDR3 has 20 amino acids. V trimming: 4 bases; J trimming: 6 bases; junction bases outside the gene matches: 24. CDR3 region: CASSPKRGGGASARADTQYF. In DNA, the CDR3 is TGCGCCAGCAGCCCAAAACGGGGCGGGGGGGCTTCTGCCCGTGCGGATACGCAGTATTTT. The whole variable domain, filled in from reference TRBV5-1 and TRBJ2-3, reads KAGVTQTPRYLIKTRGQQVTLSCSPISGHRSVSWYQQTPGQGLQFLFEYFSETQRNKGNFPGRFSGRQFSNSRSEMNVSTLELGDSALYLCASSPKRGGGASARADTQYFGPGTRLTVL.

This clone was picked up one time. The V gene is TRBV2, the J gene TRBJ1-2; no reliable D call. V lost 0 bases to trimming and J lost 5 bases, with 4 bases between them. Per germline, CDR1 SNHLY and CDR2 FYNNEI. The CDR3 contains 12 residues. The CDR3 DNA is TGTGCCAGCAGTGAAGCGCTTTATGGCTACACCTTC. Protein: CASSEALYGYTF.

The rearrangement links TRBV29-1 to TRBJ1-1; D might be TRBD1 (6 bases). Germline V lookup: CDR1 SQVTM, CDR2 ANQGSEA. The V gene lost 8 bases and the J gene lost 3 bases, with 13 bases spanning the gap. This CDR3 is 12 amino acids long. The CDR3 bases are TGCAGCCCGCGCGGACAGTACACTGAAGCTTTCTTT. Its protein is CSPRGQYTEAFF.

J is TRBJ2-5 and V is TRBV9; 9 bases agree with TRBD2. This CDR3 has 14 residues. The V gene's germline CDR1 is SGDLS and CDR2 YYNGEE. The J segment lost 5 bases and the V segment lost 3 bases, leaving 5 bases of the junction unmatched. For the CDR3, the DNA is TGTGCCAGCAGCGCCCGCGGGGGGGTGGAGACCCAGTACTTC. As protein: CASSARGGVETQYF.

V and J are TRBV30 and TRBJ1-5; D perhaps matches TRBD1 (5 bases). Trimming stripped 0 bases from V and 4 bases from J, with 7 bases between. The CDR3 consists of 13 residues. Germline CDR1 GTSNPN, CDR2 SVGIG (reference sequence). The chain's CDR3 is CAWSVEGNQPQHF. For the CDR3, the DNA is TGTGCCTGGAGTGTGGAGGGGAATCAGCCCCAGCATTTT. Complete variable domain (other parts from reference TRBV30 and TRBJ1-5): SQTIHQWPATLVQPVGSPLSLECTVEGTSNPNLYWYRQAAGRGLQLLFYSVGIGQISSEVPQNLSASRPQDRQFILSSKKLLLSDSGFYLCAWSVEGNQPQHFGDGTRLSIL.

The V and J genes are TRBV9 and TRBJ2-1; 12 bases are a match to TRBD2. Trimming at V came to 0 bases and at J to 4 bases, leaving 5 bases not matched to a gene. Per germline, CDR1 SGDLS and CDR2 YYNGEE. The CDR3 has 17 residues. CDR3 nucleotides: TGTGCCAGCAGCGTAGAGGGTACTAGCGGGGGGTACAATGAGCAGTTCTTC. Protein sequence: CASSVEGTSGGYNEQFF.

The chain carries TRBV28 and TRBJ1-1; the D is unclear. The germline V and J ends were trimmed by 7 bases and 1 base, with 16 bases remaining between them. This CDR3 has 15 amino acids. Germline V lookup: CDR1 MDHEN, CDR2 SYDVKM. CDR3 in DNA: TGTGCCAGCATCCCCTTGGTTGCGGGGAACACTGAAGCTTTCTTT. This sequence encodes CASIPLVAGNTEAFF.

This rearrangement joins TRBV3-1 (or the pseudogene TRBV3-2) to TRBJ2-3; 12 nucleotides line up with TRBD2. Germline CDR1 is LGHDT and CDR2 is YNNKEL (reference sequence). With V trimmed by 4 bases and J by 8 bases, 10 bases remained unmatched. The CDR3 loop spans 16 amino acids. The CDR3 loop reads CASSPSGGARLSTQYF. In nucleotides, the CDR3 is TGTGCCAGCAGCCCTAGCGGGGGGGCCCGATTAAGTACGCAGTATTTT.

On this clone: The same CDR3 arises from other DNA sequences in this sample as well. The V gene is TRBV5-6, the J gene TRBJ1-2; D is ambiguous. The germline CDR1 and CDR2 sequences are SGHDT and YYEEEE. Trimming stripped 1 base from V and 5 bases from J, with 6 bases between. The CDR3 covers 12 residues. The CDR3 region has the DNA TGTGCCAGCAGCTTGTCGTCTTATGGCTACACCTTC. Its translation: CASSLSSYGYTF. Variable domain in full (rest from reference TRBV5-6 and TRBJ1-2): DAGVTQSPTHLIKTRGQQVTLRCSPKSGHDTVSWYQQALGQGPQFIFQYYEEEERQRGNFPDRFSGHQFPNYSSELNVNALLLGDSALYLCASSLSSYGYTFGSGTRLTVV.

This sequence joins TRBV5-1 and TRBJ1-1; 7 positions agree with TRBD1. Looked up from germline, CDR1 is SGHRS and CDR2 is YFSETQ. After removal of 4 bases from V and 4 bases from J, the junction contained 10 bases not matched to a gene. The CDR3 loop spans 15 amino acids. CDR3: CASSPQGGRVTEAFF. CDR3 coding DNA: TGCGCCAGCAGCCCACAAGGGGGCCGGGTCACTGAAGCTTTCTTT.

This chain joins TRBV4-3 and TRBJ2-2; D is uncertain. This CDR3 comprises 14 residues. V lost 0 bases and J 3 bases, leaving 5 bases between the germline ends. Germline V gives CDR1 LGHNA, CDR2 YSLEER. The CDR3 sequence: CASSQDRYTGELFF. The DNA of the CDR3 is TGCGCCAGCAGCCAAGATAGGTACACCGGGGAGCTGTTTTTT.

In nucleotides, the CDR3 is TGTGCCAGCAGTTTGTCCTTGGCTCCGGCAGATACGCAGTATTTT. It encodes CASSLSLAPADTQYF. The chain recombines TRBV27 with TRBJ2-3; no reliable D call. The CDR3 consists of 15 residues. From germline, CDR1 is MNHEY and CDR2 SMNVEV (reference sequence). V lost 3 bases and J lost 4, with 14 bases in between.

The gene calls are TRBV4-1 and TRBJ1-5; D is ambiguous. The CDR3 runs 15 residues. The V and J ends lost 0 bases and 1 base respectively, with 7 bases between them. In germline, CDR1 is MGHRA, CDR2 YSYEKL. CDR3 DNA sequence: TGCGCCAGCAGCCAAGATAGAAGCAGCAATCAGCCCCAGCATTTT. It codes for CASSQDRSSNQPQHF.

This clone was seen a single time. The CDR3 nucleotides read TGTGCCAGCAGCAAGACGGAGACCGGGGAGCTGTTTTTT. Its protein product is CASSKTETGELFF. The V call is TRBV11-1, the J call TRBJ2-2; D is unresolved. The V gene lost 5 bases and the J gene lost 5 bases, with 9 bases spanning the gap. Germline-derived CDR1 and CDR2 are SGHAT and FQDESV (reference sequence). This CDR3 region has 13 residues.

The chain has TRBV7-2 and TRBJ1-1; weak D call: TRBD1 (5 bases). Per the germline V gene, CDR1 is SGHTA and CDR2 is FQGNSA. Trimming shortened V by 3 bases and J by 6 bases, and 14 bases separated the two germline ends. The CDR3 has 14 amino acids. The CDR3 spells CASSFRRVKPEAFF. CDR3 in DNA: TGTGCCAGCAGCTTTCGCAGGGTGAAGCCTGAAGCTTTCTTT.

A single count supports this clone. This chain connects TRBV7-2 to TRBJ2-3; D is unclear. Germline V CDR1 and CDR2: SGHTA, FQGNSA. The CDR3 has 14 residues. Trimming took 3 bases from V and 3 from J, leaving 10 bases between them. CDR3 DNA: TGTGCCAGCAGCTTGACTGCTACTACAGATACGCAGTATTTT. Its translation is CASSLTATTDTQYF.

CDR3 bases: TGTGCCAGCAGTTACTCGAAGGTCAGAAACTATGGCTACACCTTC. This gives the protein CASSYSKVRNYGYTF. This chain uses TRBV6-5 with TRBJ1-2; D call uncertain. Trimming took 0 bases from V and 2 from J, leaving 10 bases between them. The CDR3 is 15 amino acids. Germline lookup yields CDR1 MNHEY and CDR2 SVGAGI.

The J gene is TRBJ2-1, the V gene TRBV7-9, with 9 bases fitting TRBD2. Germline assignment: CDR1 SEHNR and CDR2 FQNEAQ (reference sequence). The CDR3 length is 12 residues. The trim removed 1 base at V and 14 bases at J, leaving 3 bases unmatched. The CDR3 protein is CASSLEGGGEFF. CDR3 nucleotides: TGTGCCAGCAGCTTAGAGGGCGGGGGGGAGTTCTTC.

The gene calls are TRBV29-1 and TRBJ2-3; no clear D. The CDR3 is 12 amino acids. Deletions cut 1 base from V and 7 bases from J, with 9 bases between. The V gene's germline CDR1 is SQVTM and CDR2 ANQGSEA. The CDR3 here is CSVEALLNTQYF. For the CDR3, the DNA is TGCAGCGTTGAAGCACTCCTCAATACGCAGTATTTT.

CDR3 sequence reads: CASNQGETTDTQYF. As DNA, the CDR3 is TGCGCCAGCAACCAGGGGGAGACCACAGATACGCAGTATTTT. The rearrangement uses TRBV5-1 and TRBJ2-3; TRBD1 matches at 7 bases. The CDR3 runs 14 residues. Germline V gene sequence: CDR1 SGHRS, CDR2 YFSETQ. With 6 bases clipped from V and 2 bases from J, the junction kept 6 bases outside the gene matches.

The chain has TRBV6-4 and TRBJ1-2; weak D call: TRBD1 (6 bases). Germline CDR1 reads MRHNA; CDR2 reads SNTAGT. The CDR3 is made up of 14 amino acids. The ends were cut back, 0 bases at V and 5 bases at J, with 10 bases in the middle. The CDR3 reads CASSDSQGRYGYTF. For the CDR3, the DNA is TGTGCCAGCAGTGACTCCCAGGGGAGATATGGCTACACCTTC.

The chain links TRBV12-3 or TRBV12-4 to TRBJ1-1; D possibly corresponds to TRBD1 (6 bases). The CDR3 consists of 12 residues. Trimming cost V 1 base and J 7 bases, with 7 bases left between them. The CDR3 region has the DNA TGTGCCAGCAGTTTAGAGGGGGGTGAAGCTTTCTTT. Translated: CASSLEGGEAFF.

V and J are TRBV5-6 and TRBJ1-4; D unresolved. V dropped 1 base and J dropped 5 bases, with 3 bases sitting between them. The CDR3 loop spans 12 amino acids. Germline V gene lookup returns CDR1 SGHDT and CDR2 YYEEEE. CDR3 sequence reads: CASSLMNEKLFF. CDR3 in DNA: TGTGCCAGCAGCTTGATGAATGAAAAACTGTTTTTT.